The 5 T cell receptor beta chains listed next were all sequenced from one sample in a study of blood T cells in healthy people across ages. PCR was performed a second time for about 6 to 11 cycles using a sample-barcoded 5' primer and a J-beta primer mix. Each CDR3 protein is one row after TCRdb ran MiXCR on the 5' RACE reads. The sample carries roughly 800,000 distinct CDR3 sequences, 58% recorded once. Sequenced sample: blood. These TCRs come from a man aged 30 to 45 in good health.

The CDR3 spells CSACPGTRNEQFF. Here the CDR3 DNA reads TGCAGTGCTTGTCCCGGGACTAGGAATGAGCAGTTCTTC. The rearrangement joins TRBV20-1 to TRBJ2-1, with TRBD2 matching 8 bases. Germline V lookup: CDR1 DFQATT, CDR2 SNEGSKA (reference sequence). The CDR3 has 13 residues. The V gene end was trimmed by 5 bases and the J gene end by 7 bases; junction bases not matched to a gene: 7.

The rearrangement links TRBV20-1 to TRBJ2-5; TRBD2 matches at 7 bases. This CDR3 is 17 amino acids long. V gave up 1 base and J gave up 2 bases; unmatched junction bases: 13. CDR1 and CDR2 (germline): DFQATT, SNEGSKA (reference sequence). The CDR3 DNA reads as TGCAGTGCTAGAGGGGGGGGAGGGGCCCTCCCTCAAGAGACCCAGTACTTC. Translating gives CSARGGGGALPQETQYF.

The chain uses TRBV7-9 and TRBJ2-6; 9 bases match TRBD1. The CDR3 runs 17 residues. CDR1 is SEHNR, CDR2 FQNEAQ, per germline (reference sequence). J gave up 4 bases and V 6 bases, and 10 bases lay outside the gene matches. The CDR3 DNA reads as TGTGCCAGCAGGCCGGGACAGGGACCGTCAGGGGCCAACGTCCTGACTTTC. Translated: CASRPGQGPSGANVLTF.

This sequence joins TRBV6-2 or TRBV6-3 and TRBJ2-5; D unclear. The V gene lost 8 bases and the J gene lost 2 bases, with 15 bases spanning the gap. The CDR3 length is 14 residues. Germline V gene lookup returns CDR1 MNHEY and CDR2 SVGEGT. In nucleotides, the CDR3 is TGTGCCAGCTCCTTCACGCGGAGTCAAGAGACCCAGTACTTC. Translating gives CASSFTRSQETQYF.

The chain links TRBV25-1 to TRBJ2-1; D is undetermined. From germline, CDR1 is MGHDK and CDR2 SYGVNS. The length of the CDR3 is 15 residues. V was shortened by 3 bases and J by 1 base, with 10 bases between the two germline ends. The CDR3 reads CASSEPSLSYNEQFF. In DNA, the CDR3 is TGTGCCAGCAGTGAGCCGTCTCTTTCCTACAATGAGCAGTTCTTC.